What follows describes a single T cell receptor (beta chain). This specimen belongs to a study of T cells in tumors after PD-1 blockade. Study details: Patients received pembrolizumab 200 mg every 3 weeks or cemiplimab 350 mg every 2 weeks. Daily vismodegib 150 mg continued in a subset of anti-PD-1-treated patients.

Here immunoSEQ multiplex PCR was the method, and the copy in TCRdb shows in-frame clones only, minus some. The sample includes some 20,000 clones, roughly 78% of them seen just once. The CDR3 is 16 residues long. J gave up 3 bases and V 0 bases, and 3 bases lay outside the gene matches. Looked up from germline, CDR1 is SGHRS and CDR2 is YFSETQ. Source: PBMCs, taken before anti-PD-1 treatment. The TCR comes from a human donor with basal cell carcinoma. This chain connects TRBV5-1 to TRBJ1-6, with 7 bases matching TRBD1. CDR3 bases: TGCGCCAGCAGCTTGGAAGGGGACAGCTATAATTCACCCCTCCACTTT. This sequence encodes CASSLEGDSYNSPLHF.